This TCR beta chain is from a study of blood T cells in healthy people across ages (dated by TCRdb to 2014 to 2015). A note on the overall study: In model experiments, template switching captured about one uniquely barcoded TCR beta cDNA molecule for every two T cells. Using deep sequencing normalized with unique cDNA molecular identifiers, the study measured how TCR beta repertoire diversity changes with age. Two additional independent replicas of 1 million unique cDNA reads from the same blood draw were analyzed for two donors (one aged 18 to 30 and one aged 80 or older). To avoid experimental bias, donors of different ages were spread randomly across the sequencing lanes. The donors were divided into four age groups: young (average approximately 17 years), middle-aged (about 39), aged (roughly 66) and long-lived (82).

Libraries were made using 5' RACE. For sequencing, an Illumina HiSeq 2500 was employed. A second PCR of about 6 to 11 cycles was run with a J-beta primer mix and a sample-barcoded 5' primer. A unique molecular identifier was introduced onto each TCR beta cDNA molecule by a template-switch 5' adaptor carrying 12 random nucleotides. At least 3 million CDR3-containing paired-end reads were obtained from each sample. The Mint cDNA synthesis kit, primed by a TRBC-specific oligonucleotide, was used to synthesize first-strand cDNA from all RNA. Following uracil-DNA glycosylase treatment, a first 18-cycle PCR with universal primers M1SS and BC2_uni_R was performed on all cDNA. Per the source publication's procedure: Normalization of each sample was performed by random selection of 1 million high-quality reads, each carrying a distinct molecular identifier. Instead of being binned into consensus sequences, reads with shared molecular identifiers were discarded. MiTCR, with a Q25 quality threshold and the strictest error-elimination algorithm, was used for CDR3 identification, clonotype clustering and error correction. A nonparametric unseen species model with Euler transformation was used to estimate lower-bound total TCR beta diversity. Through fastp at Q25 and MiXCR, TCRdb rebuilt clones from the public reads, retaining in-frame beta chains. Every entry covers one CDR3 protein and lists the most common genes and DNA from its rows. The V and J calls here are based on TCRdb, not the publication. Counted in this sample were 1,500,000 or so distinct CDR3 sequences; 45% to 70% of them appeared once. The top ten constitute 6.7% of the sample.

Details on this clonotype: Its cognate antigen has yet to be identified. Within one base of it there is no much larger clone, and no base qualities were kept.

Overall results and qualifications from the work: Estimates of total diversity based on one million sequenced T cells were regarded as lower bounds and as underestimates. Compared with the aged group, the long-lived group had more naive CD4+ T cells, fewer expanded clones and increased TCR diversity, suggesting age selection. A strong correlation was found between observed TCR beta diversity and the percentage of naive T cells measured by flow cytometry. Since profiling was done on bulk unsorted PBMCs, naive and antigen-experienced compartments could not be conclusively compared. The CMV infection status of donors was not known, potentially confounding age-related changes in expanded clonotypes. As age increased, observed TCR beta diversity per million T cells dropped in a roughly linear way, and a significant reduction was already evident by age about 40.

Donors were about 36 systemically healthy Caucasian individuals from Russia aged roughly 6 to 100 years. Around 10 milliliters of peripheral blood were collected from each donor into EDTA-treated Vacutainer tubes. PBMCs were isolated by Ficoll-Paque density-gradient centrifugation, with at least 7 million obtained per sample. Total RNA, at least 6 micrograms per sample, was extracted from PBMCs with Trizol reagent. For every donor, an aliquot of PBMCs went through flow cytometry to measure the percentages of naive CD45RAhigh/CD27high T cells. The CDR3 runs 16 amino acids, cysteine and phenylalanine included. The sequence is cut down to CDR3 DNA, 48 bases in frame from base 1. Looking up the germline V gene yields CDR1 MNHNS and CDR2 SASEGT. Trimming leaves V shorter by 3 bases and J shorter by 6 bases, with the junction holding 5 bases beyond the gene matches.

The sequenced sample was blood. The origin of this receptor is a man aged 18 to 29 in good health. The rearrangement joined TRBV6-1 to TRBJ2-3; 14 junctional bases match TRBD2. The CDR3 amino acid sequence is: CASSEGLAGASDTQYF. Read as DNA, the sequence is TGTGCCAGCAGTGAGGGACTAGCGGGGGCTAGTGATACGCAGTATTTT.